The source of this T cell receptor beta chain is a study of cytomegalovirus exposure and HLA in healthy donors. General observations from the study: Reported performance of the classifier showed diagnosis of cytomegalovirus status with high specificity and sensitivity. The authors reported that TCR beta sequences could predict HLA-A and HLA-B alleles. These predictions were accurate for most subjects in the first cohort.

This clone was picked up a small number of times. What it binds is unknown. PCR used 60 Vbeta primers and 13 Jbeta primers. Here immunoSEQ multiplex PCR was the method, and the copy in TCRdb shows in-frame clones only, minus some. The sample consists of some 120,000 clones, over 75% of them appearing once. This clonotype was obtained from a man aged 25 to 45 in good health and CMV-seronegative. The sample taken for sequencing was PBMCs.

The CDR3, as DNA: TGTGCCAGCAGCTTGGGACAATCAACTAATGAAAAACTGTTTTTT. Translation gives CASSLGQSTNEKLFF. The V gene is TRBV5-8, the J gene TRBJ1-4; no firm D call. Germline CDR1 SGHTS, CDR2 YDEGEE. This CDR3 contains 15 residues. The V and J ends lost 0 bases and 0 bases respectively, with 6 bases between them.